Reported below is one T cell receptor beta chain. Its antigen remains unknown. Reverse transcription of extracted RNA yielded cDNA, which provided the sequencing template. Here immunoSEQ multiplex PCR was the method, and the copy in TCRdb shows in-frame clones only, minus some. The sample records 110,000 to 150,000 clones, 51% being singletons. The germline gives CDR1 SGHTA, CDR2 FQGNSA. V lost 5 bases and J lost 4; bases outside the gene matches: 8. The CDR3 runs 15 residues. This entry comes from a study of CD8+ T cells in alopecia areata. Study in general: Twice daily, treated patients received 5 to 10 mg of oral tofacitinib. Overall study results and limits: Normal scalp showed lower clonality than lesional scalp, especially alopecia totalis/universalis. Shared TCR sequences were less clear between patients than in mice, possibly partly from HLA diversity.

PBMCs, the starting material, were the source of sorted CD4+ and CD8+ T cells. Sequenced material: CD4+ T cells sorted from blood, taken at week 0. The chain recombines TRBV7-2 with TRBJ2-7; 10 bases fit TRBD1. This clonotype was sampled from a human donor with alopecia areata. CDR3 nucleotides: TGTGCCAGCAGCACCCAGACAGGGGGCCAGTACGAGCAGTACTTC. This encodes CASSTQTGGQYEQYF.